This passage covers 13 T cell receptor beta chains from one sample sequenced in a study of blood T cell repertoires in COVID-19. Repertoires were generated with immunoSEQ multiplex PCR, while TCRdb's copy carries only in-frame clones and drops some. In the table there are 650,000 to 800,000 clones, about 90% of which are singletons. Sequences were obtained from peripheral blood. The receptor source for this set is a woman between 18 and 29 years old with acute or convalescent COVID-19.

The chain links TRBV29-1 to TRBJ2-7, with 11 bases fitting TRBD1. J gave up 0 bases and V 6 bases, and 10 bases lay outside the gene matches. The CDR3 covers 16 residues. The germline CDR1 and CDR2 sequences are SQVTM and ANQGSEA. This chain's CDR3 is CSVRGTGGSGSYEQYF. The DNA of the CDR3 is TGCAGCGTGAGGGGGACAGGGGGTTCGGGCTCCTACGAGCAGTACTTC.

This rearrangement joins TRBV6-1 to TRBJ2-5, with D possibly matching TRBD2 (6 bases). The CDR3 extends over 15 amino acids. Germline V gives CDR1 MNHNS, CDR2 SASEGT. V lost 3 bases and J lost 1, with 12 bases in between. The CDR3 reads CASSEQAGSQETQYF. CDR3 bases: TGTGCCAGCAGTGAGCAGGCGGGATCCCAAGAGACCCAGTACTTC.

This chain links TRBV6-5 with TRBJ2-2; possible D gene TRBD1, 5 bases. The CDR3 consists of 16 residues. The V and J ends lost 3 bases and 6 bases respectively, with 17 bases between them. CDR1 is MNHEY and CDR2 is SVGAGI in the germline V gene. This CDR3 is CASSYGGPGSSGELFF. CDR3 coding DNA: TGTGCCAGCAGTTATGGTGGGCCAGGGTCGTCCGGGGAGCTGTTTTTT.

The gene calls are TRBV3-1 (or the pseudogene TRBV3-2) and TRBJ2-5; TRBD2 matches at 8 bases. This CDR3 is 17 amino acids long. Looked up from germline, CDR1 is LGHDT and CDR2 is YNNKEL (reference sequence). The ends lost 1 base at V and 1 base at J; junction bases unmatched: 8. The CDR3 reads CASSQAGGSGAQETQYF. The CDR3 DNA follows: TGTGCCAGCAGCCAAGCGGGGGGGTCGGGGGCCCAAGAGACCCAGTACTTC.

The CDR3 DNA reads TGTGCCAGCAGCCGCACCGTAGTGGCCGGGGAGCTGTTTTTT. It codes for CASSRTVVAGELFF. The chain recombines TRBV7-9 with TRBJ2-2, with D unresolved. Germline lookup yields CDR1 SEHNR and CDR2 FQNEAQ (reference sequence). The CDR3 consists of 14 residues. Trimming pared 5 bases from V and 6 bases from J, leaving 13 bases between.

The rearrangement links TRBV6-5 to TRBJ1-2, with 7 bases identical to TRBD1. V lost 6 bases, J lost 8 bases, and 12 bases stayed unmatched. The germline CDR1 and CDR2 sequences are MNHEY and SVGAGI. The CDR3 is 14 residues long. CDR3 region: CASRKGQPFGGYTF. DNA for the CDR3: TGTGCCAGCAGGAAGGGACAGCCTTTCGGGGGCTACACCTTC.

The chain links TRBV6-5 to TRBJ1-2; no firm D call. This CDR3 has 13 residues. Germline V gene lookup returns CDR1 MNHEY and CDR2 SVGAGI. V shed 2 bases and J shed 6 bases, with 10 bases lying between them. CDR3: CASSYGSGDGYTF. CDR3 in DNA: TGTGCCAGCAGTTACGGCTCCGGGGATGGCTACACCTTC.

As DNA, the CDR3 is TGTGCCAGTAGTATGGGACAGGGGAGAGAGACCCAGTACTTC. Translation gives CASSMGQGRETQYF. This rearrangement joins TRBV19 to TRBJ2-5; TRBD1 matches at 10 bases. This CDR3 region has 14 residues. Germline V gene data show CDR1 as LNHDA and CDR2 as SQIVND (reference sequence). V lost 3 bases and J lost 4; bases outside the gene matches: 2.

V and J are TRBV27 and TRBJ2-7, with TRBD2 matching 11 bases. The V gene end was trimmed by 4 bases and the J gene end by 4 bases; junction bases not matched to a gene: 3. Germline V gene sequence: CDR1 MNHEY, CDR2 SMNVEV (reference sequence). The CDR3 totals 14 residues. The CDR3 region has the DNA TGTGCCAGCAGTTCCCGGACTAGCGGGTACGAGCAGTACTTC. Its translation is CASSSRTSGYEQYF.

In this sample, this clone turned up once. The rearrangement joins TRBV29-1 to TRBJ2-4, with 9 bases lining up with TRBD1. In germline, CDR1 is SQVTM, CDR2 ANQGSEA. The CDR3 extends over 13 amino acids. The V gene end was trimmed by 6 bases and the J gene end by 7 bases; junction bases not matched to a gene: 7. The CDR3 region has the DNA TGCAGCGTAGTACAGGGGGCTGGGAACATTCAGTACTTC. This translates into CSVVQGAGNIQYF.

The rearrangement links TRBV3-1 (or the pseudogene TRBV3-2) to TRBJ1-1; 7 nucleotides align to TRBD1. Per the germline V gene, CDR1 is LGHDT and CDR2 is YNNKEL (reference sequence). V trimming: 4 bases; J trimming: 3 bases; junction bases outside the gene matches: 11. The CDR3 length is 16 residues. The CDR3: CASSPRQGYWDTEAFF. CDR3 DNA: TGTGCCAGCAGCCCCCGACAGGGTTACTGGGACACTGAAGCTTTCTTT.

V and J are TRBV5-1 and TRBJ2-2; the match to TRBD1 covers 7 bases. V shed 4 bases and J 3 bases; nucleotides not matched to a gene: 9. The CDR3 runs 16 residues. Germline CDR1 reads SGHRS; CDR2 reads YFSETQ. CDR3 nucleotides: TGCGCCAGCAGCACCCAAACAGGGGACGACACCGGGGAGCTGTTTTTT. Residues: CASSTQTGDDTGELFF.

This sequence joins TRBV7-2 and TRBJ1-2; 9 positions match TRBD1. Germline CDR1 SGHTA, CDR2 FQGNSA. The CDR3 has 15 amino acids. V was pared by 5 bases and J by 4 bases, with 8 bases of the junction left unmatched. The CDR3 loop reads CASSTQGAGVYGYTF. CDR3 DNA: TGTGCCAGCAGCACACAGGGGGCCGGGGTCTATGGCTACACCTTC.